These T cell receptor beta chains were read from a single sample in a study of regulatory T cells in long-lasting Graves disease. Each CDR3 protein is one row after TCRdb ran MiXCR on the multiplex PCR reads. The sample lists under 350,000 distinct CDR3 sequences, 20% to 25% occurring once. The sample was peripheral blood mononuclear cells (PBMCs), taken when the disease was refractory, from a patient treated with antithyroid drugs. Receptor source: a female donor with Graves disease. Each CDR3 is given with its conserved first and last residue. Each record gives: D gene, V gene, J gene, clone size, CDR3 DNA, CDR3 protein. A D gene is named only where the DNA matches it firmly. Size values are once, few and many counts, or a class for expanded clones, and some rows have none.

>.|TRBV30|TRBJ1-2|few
TGTGCCTGGAGTGTACTAAGCCATGGCTACACCTTC
CAWSVLSHGYTF
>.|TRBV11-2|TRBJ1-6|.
TGTGCCAGCAGCTTAGTTGGGGACTCACCCCTCCACTTT
CASSLVGDSPLHF
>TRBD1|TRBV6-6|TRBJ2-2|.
TGTGCCAGCAGTTACTCGACGCAGGGGGCCGGGGAGCTGTTTTTT
CASSYSTQGAGELFF
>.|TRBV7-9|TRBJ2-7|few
TGTGCCAGCAGACCAGGACAGTCCTACGAGCAGTACTTC
CASRPGQSYEQYF
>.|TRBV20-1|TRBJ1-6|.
TGCAGTGCTAGAGGGGACTCCTATAATTCACCCCTCCACTTT
CSARGDSYNSPLHF
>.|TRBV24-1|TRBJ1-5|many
TGTGCCACCAGTGATCCAGGAAGCAATCAGCCCCAGCATTTT
CATSDPGSNQPQHF
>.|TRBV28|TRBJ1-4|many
TGTGCCAGCAGTTTCGGCCGGGATGAAAAACTGTTTTTT
CASSFGRDEKLFF
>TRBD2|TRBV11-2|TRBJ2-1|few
TGTGCCAGCAGCTCCTTACCGGGGGGTAGCGGCTCCTACAATGAGCAGTTCTTC
CASSSLPGGSGSYNEQFF
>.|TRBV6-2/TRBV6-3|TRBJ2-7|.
TGTGCCAGCAGTTACCTCTTGGAGGAGGCGTACGAGCAGTACTTC
CASSYLLEEAYEQYF
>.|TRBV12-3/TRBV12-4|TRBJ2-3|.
TGTGCCAGCACCTGGGGCACAGATACGCAGTATTTT
CASTWGTDTQYF
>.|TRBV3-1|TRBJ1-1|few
TGTGCCAGCAGCCAAGAGGGTGGGGGCACTGAAGCTTTCTTT
CASSQEGGGTEAFF
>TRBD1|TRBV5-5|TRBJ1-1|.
TGTGCTAGCAGCCTATGGACAGGGAACACTGAAGCTTTCTTT
CASSLWTGNTEAFF
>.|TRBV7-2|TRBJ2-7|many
TGTGCCAGCAGCTTAGTGCTAGCCCGGCAAGGCTACGAGCAGTACTTC
CASSLVLARQGYEQYF
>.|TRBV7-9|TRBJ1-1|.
TGTGCCAGCGGAAACGCGGGGGAGGACACTGAAGCTTTCTTT
CASGNAGEDTEAFF
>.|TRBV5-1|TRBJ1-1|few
TGCGCCAGCAGCCGTAACACGGGACAATCATCCACTGAAGCTTTCTTT
CASSRNTGQSSTEAFF
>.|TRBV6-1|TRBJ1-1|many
TGTGCCAGCAGGGGGGTGAACACTGAAGCTTTCTTT
CASRGVNTEAFF
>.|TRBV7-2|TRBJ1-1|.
TGTGCCAGCAATTTCTTCATGAACACTGAAGCTTTCTTT
CASNFFMNTEAFF
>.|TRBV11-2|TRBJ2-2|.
TGTGCCAGCAGCTCTCTAAGGGCCACCGGGGAGCTGTTTTTT
CASSSLRATGELFF
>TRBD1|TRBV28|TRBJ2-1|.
TGTGCCAGCAGTCCTTGGACAGGCCCTCGGGATGAGCAGTTCTTC
CASSPWTGPRDEQFF
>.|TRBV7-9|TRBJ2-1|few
TGTGCCAGCAGCTTAAGGCCCAGCGCCCACAATGAGCAGTTCTTC
CASSLRPSAHNEQFF
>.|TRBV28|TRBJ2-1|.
TGTGCCAGCGGGACGGGCCTTTACAATGAGCAGTTCTTC
CASGTGLYNEQFF
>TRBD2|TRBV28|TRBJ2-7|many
TGTGCCAGCTCTTCCTGGCGGGAGGGCCACGAGCAGTACTTC
CASSSWREGHEQYF